This record looks at one T cell receptor (beta chain) sequence and its context. This sample includes further DNA sequences coding for the same CDR3. V lost 4 bases and J lost 2, with 7 bases in between. The CDR3 loop spans 12 amino acids. Germline values: CDR1 SGHNT, CDR2 YYREEE (reference sequence). Participant ages covered about 18 to 100 years across around 25 US areas. For recovered donors of Cohort 3, there were two negative PCRs, clearance, or symptom resolution. The data derive from a study of blood T cell repertoires in COVID-19. About the study: COVID-19 samples from acute and convalescent phases originated in the United States, Italy and Spain. T cells, B-cell-depleted T cells, or PBMCs supplied cDNA or gDNA.

Generated by immunoSEQ multiplex PCR, the TCRdb table keeps only in-frame clones and is missing some. Of around 300,000 clones listed, approximately 90% are singletons. This TCR came from a woman between 45 and 60 years old who had recovered from COVID-19. Source material: PBMCs or T cells enriched from blood (not recorded which). This chain joins TRBV5-4 and TRBJ2-7; TRBD1 is a possible D gene (5 bases). CDR3 protein: CASSLDTYEQYF. The CDR3 DNA is TGTGCCAGCAGCCTGGACACCTACGAGCAGTACTTC.